The text below deals with one T cell receptor beta chain. The trim removed 3 bases at V and 2 bases at J, leaving 13 bases unmatched. The CDR3 sequence is 18 residues long. Germline CDR1 and CDR2: KGHDR and SFDVKD. These data originate in a study of blood T cell repertoires in COVID-19. Clones were sequenced by immunoSEQ multiplex PCR, and TCRdb holds only the in-frame ones, with some missing. The sample includes about 150,000 clones, more than 80% of them seen just once. The specimen was PBMCs or T cells enriched from blood (not recorded which). This receptor was obtained from a man aged 45-65 years who had recovered from COVID-19. V and J are TRBV24-1 and TRBJ2-3, with 7 bases lining up with TRBD1. CDR3: CATSDPVRQGGITDTQYF. Written as DNA, the CDR3 is TGTGCCACCAGTGATCCTGTCAGACAGGGCGGCATCACAGATACGCAGTATTTT.